This TCR beta chain derives from a study of CD4+ T cells in melanoma. The CDR3 contains 10 residues. Germline loops: CDR1 SGHRS, CDR2 YFSETQ. Between the trimmed V and J ends, which lost 4 bases and 7 bases, there was a span of 3 bases. Points on this clone: Its cognate antigen is unknown.

Method: immunoSEQ multiplex PCR; TCRdb's copy keeps in-frame clones and lacks some. The sample lists 7,500 to 9,500 clones, 60% to 75% occurring once. General observations from the study: A reported correlation linked neoantigen-specific CD4+ T cells to CD8+, macrophage and B cell function. Neoantigen-specific CD4+ T cells in melanoma reportedly had diverse differentiation states.

Input material: cells from a culture (not recorded whether cultured in vitro). The chain uses TRBV5-1 and TRBJ1-5; no reliable D call. The clonotype originates from a human donor with melanoma. The CDR3 protein is CASSMQPQHF. CDR3 bases: TGCGCCAGCAGCATGCAGCCCCAGCATTTT.